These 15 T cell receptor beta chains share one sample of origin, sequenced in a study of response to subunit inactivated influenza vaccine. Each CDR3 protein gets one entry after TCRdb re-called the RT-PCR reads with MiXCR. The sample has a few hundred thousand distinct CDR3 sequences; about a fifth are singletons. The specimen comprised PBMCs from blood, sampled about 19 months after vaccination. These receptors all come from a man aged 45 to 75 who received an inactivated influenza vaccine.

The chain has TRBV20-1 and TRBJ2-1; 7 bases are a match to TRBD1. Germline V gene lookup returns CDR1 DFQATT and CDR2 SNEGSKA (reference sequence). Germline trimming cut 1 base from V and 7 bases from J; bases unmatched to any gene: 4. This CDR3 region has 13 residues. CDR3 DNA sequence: TGCAGTGCTAGAGGGACAGGAAGAAATGAGCAGTTCTTC. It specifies CSARGTGRNEQFF.

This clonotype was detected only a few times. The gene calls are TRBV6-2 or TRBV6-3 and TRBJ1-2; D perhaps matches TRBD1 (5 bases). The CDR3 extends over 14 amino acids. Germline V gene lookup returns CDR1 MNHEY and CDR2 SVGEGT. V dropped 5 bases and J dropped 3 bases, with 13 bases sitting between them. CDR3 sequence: CASSIALTDYGYTF. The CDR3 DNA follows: TGTGCCAGCAGTATAGCCCTGACAGACTATGGCTACACCTTC.

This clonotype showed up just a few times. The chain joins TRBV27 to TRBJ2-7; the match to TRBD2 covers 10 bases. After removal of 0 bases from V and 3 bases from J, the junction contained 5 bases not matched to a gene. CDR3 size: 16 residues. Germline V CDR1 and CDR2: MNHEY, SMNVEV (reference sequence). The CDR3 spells CASSLSAGGSHYEQYF. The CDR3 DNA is TGTGCCAGCAGTTTATCAGCGGGAGGGTCCCACTACGAGCAGTACTTC.

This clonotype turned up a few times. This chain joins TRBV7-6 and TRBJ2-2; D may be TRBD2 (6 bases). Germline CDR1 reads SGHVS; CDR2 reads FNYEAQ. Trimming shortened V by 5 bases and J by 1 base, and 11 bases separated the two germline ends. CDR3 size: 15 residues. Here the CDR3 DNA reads TGTGCCAGCAGCCGGGGAGGTCTGAACACCGGGGAGCTGTTTTTT. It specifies CASSRGGLNTGELFF. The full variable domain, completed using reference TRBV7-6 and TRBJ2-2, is GAGVSQSPRYKVTKRGQDVALRCDPISGHVSLYWYRQALGQGPEFLTYFNYEAQQDKSGLPNDRFSAERPEGSISTLTIQRTEQRDSAMYRCASSRGGLNTGELFFGEGSRLTVL.

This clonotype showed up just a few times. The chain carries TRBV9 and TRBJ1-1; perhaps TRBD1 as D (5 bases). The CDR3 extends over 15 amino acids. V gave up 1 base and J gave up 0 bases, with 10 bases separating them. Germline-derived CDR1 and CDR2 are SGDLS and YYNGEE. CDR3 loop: CASSVSGRLNTEAFF. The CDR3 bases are TGTGCCAGCAGCGTATCGGGACGGTTGAACACTGAAGCTTTCTTT. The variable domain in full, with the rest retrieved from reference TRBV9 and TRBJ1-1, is DSGVTQTPKHLITATGQRVTLRCSPRSGDLSVYWYQQSLDQGLQFLIQYYNGEERAKGNILERFSAQQFPDLHSELNLSSLELGDSALYFCASSVSGRLNTEAFFGQGTRLTVV.

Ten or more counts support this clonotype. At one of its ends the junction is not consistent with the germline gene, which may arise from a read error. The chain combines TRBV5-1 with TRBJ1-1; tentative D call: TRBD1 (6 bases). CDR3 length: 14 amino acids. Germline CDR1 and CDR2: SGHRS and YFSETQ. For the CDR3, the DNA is TGTGCCAGCAGCTTAGGGGGATTGAACACTGAAGCTTTCTTT. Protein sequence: CASSLGGLNTEAFF.

The CDR3: CSVEEQGTYEQYF. DNA for the CDR3: TGCAGCGTTGAAGAGCAGGGCACCTACGAGCAGTACTTC. J is TRBJ2-7 and V is TRBV29-1; D is possibly TRBD1 (5 bases). CDR1 and CDR2 (germline): SQVTM, ANQGSEA. Trimming stripped 0 bases from V and 2 bases from J, with 8 bases between. This CDR3 has 13 amino acids.

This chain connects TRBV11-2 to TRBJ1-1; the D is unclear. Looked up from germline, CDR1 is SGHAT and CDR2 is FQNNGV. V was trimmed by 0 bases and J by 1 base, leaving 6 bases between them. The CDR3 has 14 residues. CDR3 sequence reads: CASSLEAENTEAFF. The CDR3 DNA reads TGTGCCAGCAGCTTAGAGGCAGAGAACACTGAAGCTTTCTTT.

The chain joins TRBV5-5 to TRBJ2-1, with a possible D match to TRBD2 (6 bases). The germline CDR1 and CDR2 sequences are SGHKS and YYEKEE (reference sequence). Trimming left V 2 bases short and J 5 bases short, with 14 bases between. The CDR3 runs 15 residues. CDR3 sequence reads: CASSFKRVLDNEQFF. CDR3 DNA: TGTGCCAGCAGCTTTAAGCGGGTTTTAGACAATGAGCAGTTCTTC.

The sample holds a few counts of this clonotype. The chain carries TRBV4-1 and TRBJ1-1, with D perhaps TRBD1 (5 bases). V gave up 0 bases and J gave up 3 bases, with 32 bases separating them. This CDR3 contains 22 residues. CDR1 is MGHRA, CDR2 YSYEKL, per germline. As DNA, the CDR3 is TGCGCCAGCAGCCAAGATAGAGGGGTTTTGACTTGGCAAGTAAATCGGGACACTGAAGCTTTCTTT. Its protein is CASSQDRGVLTWQVNRDTEAFF.

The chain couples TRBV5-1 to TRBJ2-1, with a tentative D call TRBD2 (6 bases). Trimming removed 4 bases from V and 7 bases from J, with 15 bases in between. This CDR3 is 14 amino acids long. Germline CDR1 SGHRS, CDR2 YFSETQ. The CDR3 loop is CASSPSGAGNEQFF. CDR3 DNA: TGCGCCAGCAGCCCCTCTGGGGCGGGGAATGAGCAGTTCTTC.

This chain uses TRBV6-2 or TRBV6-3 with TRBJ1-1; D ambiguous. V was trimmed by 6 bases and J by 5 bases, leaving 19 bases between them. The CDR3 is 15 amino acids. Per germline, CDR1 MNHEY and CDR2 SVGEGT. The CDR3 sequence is CASSLQTGGLTEAFF. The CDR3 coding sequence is TGTGCCAGCAGCCTTCAGACGGGCGGGTTGACTGAAGCTTTCTTT.

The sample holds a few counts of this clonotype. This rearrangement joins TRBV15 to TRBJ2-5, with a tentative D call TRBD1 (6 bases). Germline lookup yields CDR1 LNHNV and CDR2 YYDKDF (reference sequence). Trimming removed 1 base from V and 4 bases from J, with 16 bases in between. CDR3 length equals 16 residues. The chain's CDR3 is CATSRGAGEIGETQYF. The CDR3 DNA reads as TGTGCCACCAGCAGAGGGGCAGGGGAAATCGGAGAGACCCAGTACTTC.

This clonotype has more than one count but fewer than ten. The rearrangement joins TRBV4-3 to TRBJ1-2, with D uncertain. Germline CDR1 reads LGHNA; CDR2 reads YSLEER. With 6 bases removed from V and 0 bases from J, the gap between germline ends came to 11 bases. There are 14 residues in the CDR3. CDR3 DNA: TGCGCCAGCAGTCGGACGGCTACTAACTATGGCTACACCTTC. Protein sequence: CASSRTATNYGYTF.

CDR3 in DNA: TGCAGTGCTAGAGACCACAATCCCGGGACAGGGGCGAAATACTATGGCTACACCTTC. This sequence encodes CSARDHNPGTGAKYYGYTF. The rearrangement links TRBV20-1 to TRBJ1-2, with 10 bases lining up with TRBD1. Germline V CDR1 and CDR2: DFQATT, SNEGSKA (reference sequence). This CDR3 has 19 amino acids. V was pared by 0 bases and J by 3 bases, with 16 bases of the junction left unmatched.